This T cell receptor (beta chain) was documented in a study of OX40 agonist ivuxolimab in advanced cancers. At the level of the study: The patients' treatment was ivuxolimab, an agonistic anti-OX40 (CD134) antibody. Patients in the trial were receiving intravenous ivuxolimab every 2 weeks, at doses of 0.01 to 10 mg/kg.

CDR3 size: 13 residues. Trimming cost V 8 bases and J 8 bases, with 15 bases left between them. Germline assignment: CDR1 WNHNN and CDR2 SYGVQD (reference sequence). The timepoints at which blood was sampled were baseline, cycle 4 day 1, and cycle 7 day 1. Only one count was recorded for this clone. What it binds is unknown. Assay used: immunoSEQ multiplex PCR; TCRdb lists only in-frame clones, some missing. In the table there are over 55,000 clones, around four fifths of which are singletons. Study-wide results and limits: In the 0.1-3.0 mg/kg groups, partial responders showed among the lowest expansion.

The chain couples TRBV10-1 to TRBJ1-4; D call uncertain. The source is an adult with an advanced solid tumor such as melanoma, head and neck, liver or kidney cancer. This sample comprised CD4+ or CD8+ T cells sorted from blood, obtained in a trial of the OX40 agonist ivuxolimab. CDR3: CASLSLLWEKLFF. The CDR3 DNA reads TGCGCCAGCCTTTCTCTTCTTTGGGAAAAACTGTTTTTT.